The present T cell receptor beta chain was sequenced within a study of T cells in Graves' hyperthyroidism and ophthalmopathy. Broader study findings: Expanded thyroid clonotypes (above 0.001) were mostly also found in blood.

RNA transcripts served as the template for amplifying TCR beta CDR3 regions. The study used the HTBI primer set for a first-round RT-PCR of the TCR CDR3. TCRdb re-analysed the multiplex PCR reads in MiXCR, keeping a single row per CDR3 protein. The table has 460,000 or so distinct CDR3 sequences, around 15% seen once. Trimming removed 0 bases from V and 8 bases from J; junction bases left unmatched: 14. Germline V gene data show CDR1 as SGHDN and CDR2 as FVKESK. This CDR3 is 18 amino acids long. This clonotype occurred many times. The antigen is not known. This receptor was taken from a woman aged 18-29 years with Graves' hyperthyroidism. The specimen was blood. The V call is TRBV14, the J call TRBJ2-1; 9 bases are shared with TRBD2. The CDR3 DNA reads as TGTGCCAGCAGCCAAGATAGGCCTAGCGGGATTATATTTGATGAGCAGTTCTTC. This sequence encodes CASSQDRPSGIIFDEQFF.